Listed below are T cell receptor beta chains from one sample, sequenced in a study of cytomegalovirus exposure and HLA in healthy donors. The repertoire was sequenced with immunoSEQ multiplex PCR; TCRdb's copy has only in-frame clones and lacks some. Its table records roughly 190,000 clones. What was sequenced was PBMCs. Receptors were obtained from a young man in good health and CMV-seronegative. The CDR3 runs from the conserved cysteine through the conserved F or W. A D gene is named only where the DNA matches it firmly. Size tells how often a clone was seen (once, few, many) or the class of an expanded clone, and some rows leave it out.

clone size	D gene	V gene	J gene	CDR3 DNA	CDR3 protein
-	TRBD2	TRBV4-3	TRBJ2-3	TGCGCCAGCAGCCAAGGGACTTTAGCGGGGGGGAACACAGATACGCAGTATTTT	CASSQGTLAGGNTDTQYF
-	TRBD1	TRBV6-1	TRBJ1-1	TGTGCCAGCAGTGACGGACAGGGGGTATTTGAAGCTTTCTTT	CASSDGQGVFEAFF
-	TRBD1	TRBV2	TRBJ1-1	TGTGCCAGCAGTGAAGAGCTAGTTGAGGGCAGGGGGGTAAGTGAAGCTTTCTTT	CASSEELVEGRGVSEAFF
-	TRBD1	TRBV19	TRBJ2-7	TGTGCCAGTAGTCCGGACAGGGGCTACGAGCAGTACTTC	CASSPDRGYEQYF
-	-	TRBV29-1	TRBJ1-1	TGCAGCGTTGGGAGGGACACTGAAGCTTTCTTT	CSVGRDTEAFF
-	TRBD1	TRBV19	TRBJ1-4	TGTGCCAGTAGTATGGGGGGACAGGGGAATGAAAAACTGTTTTTT	CASSMGGQGNEKLFF
-	TRBD2	TRBV6-1	TRBJ2-2	TGTGCCAGCAGTGATGTGGGAGGGAACCCCACGGGGGAGCTGTTTTTT	CASSDVGGNPTGELFF
-	TRBD2	TRBV7-2	TRBJ2-5	TGTGCCAGCAGCTTAGCACGTCGGACTAGCGGGTATGAGACCCAGTACTTC	CASSLARRTSGYETQYF
-	-	TRBV19	TRBJ2-3	TGTGCCAGTAGTATCGGAGGGCCAGATACGCAGTATTTT	CASSIGGPDTQYF
-	-	TRBV27	TRBJ2-7	TGTGCCAGCAGTTTATCGCGACAGACCTACGAGCAGTACTTC	CASSLSRQTYEQYF
-	-	TRBV5-4	TRBJ2-7	TGTGCCAGCAGCCGGTACAGGGACGAACAGTACTTC	CASSRYRDEQYF
-	TRBD1	TRBV7-9	TRBJ2-3	TGTGCCAGCAGCTTCACCCGAGGGGGCGGTAGCACAGATACGCAGTATTTT	CASSFTRGGGSTDTQYF
-	-	TRBV10-1	TRBJ1-1	TGCGCCAGCCGGCGGGGGCAGAACACTGAAGCTTTCTTT	CASRRGQNTEAFF
-	TRBD1	TRBV6-4	TRBJ1-6	TGTGCCAGCAGTGACAGTGCAGGGGTCGAGGACAGGGGGTGGAGCTCCTATAATTCACCCCTCCACTTT	CASSDSAGVEDRGWSSYNSPLHF
-	-	TRBV19	TRBJ2-2	TGTGCCAGTATTACGACAGGCGCCTCGAACACCGGGGAGCTGTTTTTT	CASITTGASNTGELFF
-	TRBD1	TRBV9	TRBJ2-7	TGTGCCAGCAGCGCACTCGGGACAGGGGGGGGCGAGCAGTACTTC	CASSALGTGGGEQYF
-	-	TRBV9	TRBJ1-1	TGTGCCAGCAGCCCCCGAGGGCGGGCGGGTTTCACTGAAGCTTTCTTT	CASSPRGRAGFTEAFF
-	-	TRBV29-1	TRBJ2-7	TGCAGCGCTAGCATGGGGACAACCTACGAGCAGTACTTC	CSASMGTTYEQYF
-	-	TRBV2	TRBJ1-5	TGTGCCAGCAGTGAAGAGCAGGCCAGAAATAGCAATCAGCCCCAGCATTTT	CASSEEQARNSNQPQHF
-	-	TRBV13	TRBJ2-7	TGTGCCAGCAGTTTAAGAATAGCCTACGAGCAGTACTTC	CASSLRIAYEQYF
-	-	TRBV19	TRBJ2-7	TGTGCCAGTAGTTCCAGTTCAGGGTCGGGTTTCCACGAGCAGTACTTC	CASSSSSGSGFHEQYF
-	TRBD2	TRBV12-5	TRBJ2-2	TGTGCTATCGGTAGCGGGAGCCCGAACACCGGGGAGCTGTTTTTT	CAIGSGSPNTGELFF
-	-	TRBV11-3	TRBJ2-3	TGTGCCAGCACGATGACTAGCACAGATACGCAGTATTTT	CASTMTSTDTQYF
-	TRBD1	TRBV27	TRBJ1-1	TGTGCCAGCAGTTTCCAAATATCGACAGGGGGGAACACTGAAGCTTTCTTT	CASSFQISTGGNTEAFF
-	-	TRBV7-7	TRBJ2-2	TGTGCCAGCAGCTTAGGGCCCACCGGGGAGCTGTTTTTT	CASSLGPTGELFF
-	TRBD1	TRBV30	TRBJ1-4	TGTGCCTGGAGTGCGGGGACAGGGGATGAAAAACTGTTTTTT	CAWSAGTGDEKLFF
-	TRBD1	TRBV27	TRBJ2-5	TGTGCCAGCAGTTCCCAGGGGGCAGGACAAGAGACCCAGTACTTC	CASSSQGAGQETQYF
-	TRBD2	TRBV13	TRBJ2-5	TGTGCCAGCAGCTTAGGATTAGCGGGAGCGGAGACCCAGTACTTC	CASSLGLAGAETQYF
-	TRBD1	TRBV19	TRBJ1-5	TGTGCCAGTAGTATAGGTGGCAGGGGGGTAGAGGATAGCAATCAGCCCCAGCATTTT	CASSIGGRGVEDSNQPQHF
-	-	TRBV30	TRBJ1-1	TGTGCCTGGCAAAGTATCTCCGGCACTGAAGCTTTCTTT	CAWQSISGTEAFF
-	-	TRBV28	TRBJ2-5	TGTGCCAGCAGCGCCCTCGCCTCCGCGCAGACCCAGTACTTC	CASSALASAQTQYF
-	TRBD2	TRBV9	TRBJ2-7	TGTGCCAGCAGCGTAGGCGGGGGAACCTACGAGCAGTACTTC	CASSVGGGTYEQYF
-	-	TRBV9	TRBJ1-2	TGTGCCAGCAGCCCACTAAGTGACTTTAACTATGGCTACACCTTC	CASSPLSDFNYGYTF
medium-sized	-	TRBV5-1	TRBJ2-7	TGCGCCAGCAGCTGGGACGGGACAAACTCCTACGAGCAGTACTTC	CASSWDGTNSYEQYF
-	TRBD2	TRBV27	TRBJ2-3	TGTGCCAGCAGTTTAAGCGGGGTCCCTAGCACAGATACGCAGTATTTT	CASSLSGVPSTDTQYF
-	-	TRBV28	TRBJ1-4	TGTGCCAGCTTGGCTGCAACTAATGAAAAACTGTTTTTT	CASLAATNEKLFF
-	-	TRBV2	TRBJ2-7	TGTGCCAGCAGTGAAGAGGGGGGGACCTACGAGCAGTACTTC	CASSEEGGTYEQYF
-	-	TRBV10-2	TRBJ1-5	TGCGCCAGCAGTGAGGACGGGAATAGCAATCAGCCCCAGCATTTT	CASSEDGNSNQPQHF
-	TRBD1	TRBV7-9	TRBJ1-2	TGTGCCACGCGACAGGGGGGACTCTATGGCTACACCTTC	CATRQGGLYGYTF
-	-	TRBV7-6	TRBJ2-2	TGTGCCAGCAGCTTCCCGGGGAGGACGAACACCGGGGAGCTGTTTTTT	CASSFPGRTNTGELFF
-	-	TRBV19	TRBJ1-1	TGTGCCAGTAGACTTCGGGAAAGCACTGAAGCTTTCTTT	CASRLRESTEAFF
-	TRBD1	TRBV7-9	TRBJ2-7	TGTGCCAGCAGCTCGACAGGGGAAGACGAGCAGTACTTC	CASSSTGEDEQYF
-	-	TRBV10-3	TRBJ2-7	TGTGCCATCAGTGAGTCGGAACTAGTTAACGAGCAGTACTTC	CAISESELVNEQYF
-	-	TRBV6-5	TRBJ2-7	TGTGCCAGCAGTCCGCTGGGGGCCGAGCAGTACTTC	CASSPLGAEQYF
-	TRBD1	TRBV4-1	TRBJ2-7	TGCGCCAGCAGCCATGGGGACAGGGGGTCCTACGAGCAGTACTTC	CASSHGDRGSYEQYF
-	-	TRBV6-1	TRBJ1-1	TGTGCCAGCAGTGCCGGGGGGTGGAACACTGAAGCTTTCTTT	CASSAGGWNTEAFF
-	TRBD2	TRBV19	TRBJ2-7	TGTGCCAGTTCCGTGGGAGGGGCTGGGTACGAGCAGTACTTC	CASSVGGAGYEQYF
-	-	TRBV2	TRBJ2-1	TGTGCCAGCAAGGCGGGACCCACCTACAATGAGCAGTTCTTC	CASKAGPTYNEQFF
-	TRBD2	TRBV7-6	TRBJ2-3	TGTGCCAGCACCTCCTTTTCTTGGACTAGCAGCGATACGCAGTATTTT	CASTSFSWTSSDTQYF
-	-	TRBV23-1	TRBJ2-2	TGCGCCAGCAGTACATCCCCAGGGAACACCGGGGAGCTGTTTTTT	CASSTSPGNTGELFF
-	TRBD1	TRBV11-3	TRBJ1-2	TGTGCCAGCAGCTCCGACAGGGCCGAGATCTTC	CASSSDRAEIF
-	-	TRBV11-3	TRBJ2-7	TGTGCCAGCAGCTTGGGGCAAAGCTCCTACGAGCAGTACTTC	CASSLGQSSYEQYF
-	-	TRBV19	TRBJ2-1	TGTGCCAGTAGTATTTCCGCCACCTACCTTGAGCAGTTCTTC	CASSISATYLEQFF
-	TRBD1	TRBV13	TRBJ1-6	TGTGCCAGCAGCCCCGCTTCCGGGACAGGGCGTTCACCCCTCCACTTT	CASSPASGTGRSPLHF
-	TRBD1	TRBV7-6	TRBJ1-1	TGTGCCAGCAGCTTGACAGGGGGCGTGAACACTGAAGCTTTCTTT	CASSLTGGVNTEAFF